This entry lists 20 T cell receptor beta chains sequenced from one sample in a study of a mutant IDH1 vaccine in newly diagnosed glioma. The time point was: baseline, week 1 (first vaccination visit). Described treatment: pre-vaccination baseline after standard-of-care therapy. The assay was immunoSEQ multiplex PCR, and TCRdb's table has in-frame clones only and misses some. The table records tens of thousands of clones, around three quarters of them present only once. The sequences come from PBMCs, collected from a glioma patient treated with radiotherapy, temozolomide or both. The receptor set was obtained from a woman in her thirties or forties with glioma.

The genes are TRBV10-3 and TRBJ2-7, with 7 bases lining up with TRBD2. The length of the CDR3 is 14 residues. CDR1 is ENHRY, CDR2 SYGVKD, per germline. With 7 bases clipped from V and 0 bases from J, the junction kept 6 bases outside the gene matches. CDR3 DNA sequence: TGTGCCATCAATTCGGGACTACTCTCCTACGAGCAGTACTTC. Its translation is CAINSGLLSYEQYF.

The chain joins TRBV6-5 to TRBJ1-1, with TRBD1 matching 10 bases. The length of the CDR3 is 16 residues. The junction had 9 bases not matched to a gene; V was cut back by 4 bases and J by 4 bases. Germline CDR1 and CDR2: MNHEY and SVGAGI. The CDR3 protein is CASSLTGTGVGTEAFF. In nucleotides, the CDR3 is TGTGCCAGCAGTTTAACCGGGACAGGGGTGGGCACTGAAGCTTTCTTT.

The chain recombines TRBV4-3 with TRBJ1-3; possibly TRBD1 for D (6 bases). V lost 1 base and J lost 2, with 12 bases in between. The CDR3 contains 16 residues. Germline V gene data show CDR1 as LGHNA and CDR2 as YSLEER. The CDR3 protein is CASSQGGEGAGNTIYF. The DNA of the CDR3 is TGCGCCAGCAGCCAAGGGGGAGAGGGGGCTGGAAACACCATATATTTT.

The rearrangement uses TRBV15 and TRBJ2-2, with D tentatively TRBD1 (5 bases). The CDR3 has 14 amino acids. With 1 base removed from V and 7 bases from J, the gap between germline ends came to 10 bases. CDR1 and CDR2 (germline): LNHNV, YYDKDF (reference sequence). The CDR3 sequence is CATSRARVYGELFF. The CDR3 nucleotides are TGTGCCACCAGCAGAGCCAGGGTCTACGGGGAGCTGTTTTTT.

The rearrangement links TRBV7-3 to TRBJ1-1; maybe TRBD1 (5 bases). V was pared by 5 bases and J by 5 bases, with 18 bases between. This CDR3 region has 15 residues. The germline V gene has CDR1 SGHTA and CDR2 FQGTGA. The CDR3 reads CASSPLGRGRTEAFF. The CDR3 nucleotides read TGTGCCAGCAGCCCATTGGGACGGGGGAGAACTGAAGCTTTCTTT. Based on the CDR3 plus reference TRBV7-3 and TRBJ1-1, the full variable domain is GAGVSQTPSNKVTEKGKYVELRCDPISGHTALYWYRQSLGQGPEFLIYFQGTGAADDSGLPNDRFFAVRPEGSVSTLKIQRTERGDSAVYLCASSPLGRGRTEAFFGQGTRLTVV.

This clone occurred a few times. The chain recombines TRBV7-2 with TRBJ2-3; D is perhaps TRBD2 (5 bases). The CDR3 sequence is 13 residues long. CDR1 and CDR2 from the germline V gene are SGHTA and FQGNSA. V was shortened by 3 bases and J by 5 bases, with 9 bases between the two germline ends. The CDR3 nucleotides are TGTGCCAGCAGCTTCCGAGAGGGAGATACGCAGTATTTT. Protein sequence: CASSFREGDTQYF.

V usage is TRBV5-1 and J usage is TRBJ2-7; 7 positions agree with TRBD1. This CDR3 has 15 residues. V shed 5 bases and J 3 bases; nucleotides not matched to a gene: 11. Germline V gene sequence: CDR1 SGHRS, CDR2 YFSETQ. The CDR3 nucleotides are TGCGCCAGCAGTCCTTACGGGACAGATAACTACGAGCAGTACTTC. Its translation: CASSPYGTDNYEQYF.

This sequence joins TRBV2 and TRBJ2-3; D is possibly TRBD1 (5 bases). CDR1 SNHLY and CDR2 FYNNEI come from the germline V gene. The length of the CDR3 is 13 residues. V lost 8 bases, J lost 2 bases, and 11 bases lay in between. The CDR3 spells CASGQGTTDTQYF. DNA of the CDR3: TGTGCCAGCGGGCAGGGAACCACAGATACGCAGTATTTT.

V and J are TRBV30 and TRBJ1-3; D call uncertain. Per the germline V gene, CDR1 is GTSNPN and CDR2 is SVGIG (reference sequence). Trimming took off 5 bases at V and 2 bases at J, with 10 bases between the two ends. CDR3 length: 13 amino acids. The CDR3 DNA reads as TGTGCCTGGGGGAGCCCGGCTGGAAACACCATATATTTT. Its translation: CAWGSPAGNTIYF.

This clone appeared a few times. The V and J genes are TRBV5-4 and TRBJ1-1; D unclear. Trimming cost V 5 bases and J 7 bases, with 3 bases left between them. The V gene's germline CDR1 is SGHNT and CDR2 YYREEE (reference sequence). The CDR3 consists of 9 residues. The chain's CDR3 is CASSGEAFF. CDR3 sequence (DNA): TGTGCCAGCAGTGGTGAAGCTTTCTTT.

This chain uses TRBV9 with TRBJ1-1; TRBD1 agrees at 8 bases. Per germline, CDR1 SGDLS and CDR2 YYNGEE. The CDR3 length is 15 residues. V trimming: 0 bases; J trimming: 2 bases; junction bases outside the gene matches: 3. The CDR3 here is CASSVGTGINTEAFF. DNA of the CDR3: TGTGCCAGCAGCGTAGGGACAGGGATCAACACTGAAGCTTTCTTT.

The sample holds a few counts of this clone. This chain links TRBV7-2 with TRBJ1-1; D gene ambiguous. Deletions cut 4 bases from V and 6 bases from J, with 9 bases between. The CDR3 extends over 12 amino acids. Germline CDR1 reads SGHTA; CDR2 reads FQGNSA. The CDR3 here is CASSWTEAEAFF. In DNA, the CDR3 is TGTGCCAGCAGCTGGACTGAGGCTGAAGCTTTCTTT.

The chain couples TRBV2 to TRBJ2-3; TRBD2 is a possible D gene (6 bases). Trimming shortened V by 3 bases and J by 4 bases, and 17 bases separated the two germline ends. Germline CDR1 and CDR2: SNHLY and FYNNEI. The CDR3 is 16 amino acids. In nucleotides, the CDR3 is TGTGCCAGCAGTGAGTGGAGCCCCTCGGGGGCAGATACGCAGTATTTT. As protein: CASSEWSPSGADTQYF.

This rearrangement joins TRBV2 to TRBJ1-4, with TRBD1 matching over 7 bases. Germline V gene lookup returns CDR1 SNHLY and CDR2 FYNNEI. The ends lost 6 bases at V and 2 bases at J; junction bases unmatched: 12. This CDR3 has 17 residues. CDR3 protein: CASSDRQGRLTNEKLFF. CDR3 coding DNA: TGTGCCAGCAGCGATCGACAGGGAAGGTTGACTAATGAAAAACTGTTTTTT.

This chain uses TRBV19 with TRBJ1-1; no firm D call. Germline V lookup: CDR1 LNHDA, CDR2 SQIVND (reference sequence). V was clipped by 6 bases and J by 0 bases, with 14 bases between them. This CDR3 has 15 amino acids. CDR3 loop: CASSRLVLLNTEAFF. The CDR3 nucleotides are TGTGCCAGTAGCCGCCTAGTACTCCTGAACACTGAAGCTTTCTTT.

V gene TRBV4-3 combines with J gene TRBJ2-7, with TRBD2 as a possible D gene (5 bases). The CDR3 covers 14 residues. Per the germline V gene, CDR1 is LGHNA and CDR2 is YSLEER. V was trimmed by 1 base and J by 4 bases, leaving 11 bases between them. Here the CDR3 DNA reads TGCGCCAGCAGCCAAGTAGTAAGAGGGTACGAGCAGTACTTC. It yields the protein CASSQVVRGYEQYF.

This clone was observed a few times. The chain has TRBV2 and TRBJ1-5; 8 bases are shared with TRBD1. The CDR3 totals 14 residues. Germline assignment: CDR1 SNHLY and CDR2 FYNNEI. The trim removed 5 bases at V and 4 bases at J, leaving 4 bases unmatched. The DNA of the CDR3 is TGTGCCAGCAGTACAGGGGGATGGAATCAGCCCCAGCATTTT. Translating gives CASSTGGWNQPQHF.

The V and J genes are TRBV10-1 and TRBJ2-5, with D perhaps matching TRBD1 (6 bases). The CDR3 runs 13 residues. V lost 11 bases to trimming and J lost 2 bases, with 15 bases between them. Germline loops: CDR1 WNHNN, CDR2 SYGVQD (reference sequence). The CDR3 DNA sequence: TGCGCCTCCGCTAGGACAGTGCAAGAGACCCAGTACTTC. Its translation: CASARTVQETQYF.

J is TRBJ1-5 and V is TRBV19; perhaps TRBD1 as D (6 bases). Between the trimmed V and J ends, which lost 2 bases and 3 bases, there was a span of 8 bases. CDR3 length: 14 amino acids. Germline loops: CDR1 LNHDA, CDR2 SQIVND (reference sequence). CDR3 DNA: TGTGCCAGTAGTATAAACAGGGACAATCAGCCCCAGCATTTT. Translation: CASSINRDNQPQHF.

This sequence joins TRBV6-5 and TRBJ2-5, with D maybe TRBD2 (5 bases). The CDR3 has 15 residues. Trimming cost V 1 base and J 0 bases, with 9 bases left between them. The germline V gene encodes CDR1 MNHEY and CDR2 SVGAGI. CDR3 in DNA: TGTGCCAGCAGTTACTTGAGGGAGTACCAAGAGACCCAGTACTTC. It yields the protein CASSYLREYQETQYF.